This T cell receptor (beta chain) emerged from a study of blood T cells in healthy people across ages. Germline CDR1 SGHTA, CDR2 FQGNSA. Trimming took off 6 bases at V and 4 bases at J, with 12 bases between the two ends. This CDR3 spans 13 amino acids. The second PCR ran roughly 7 to 11 cycles with a sample-barcoded 5' primer and J-beta primers. Each CDR3 protein gets one entry after TCRdb re-called the 5' RACE reads with MiXCR. The sample lists about 1 million distinct CDR3 sequences, 20% to 25% occurring once. A further study also used this sample, focusing on T cells of mothers and their children. This second study notes: The study obtained over 9.5 million TCR beta CDR3 reads per mother and 2.5 million to 3 million per child.

The chain employs TRBV7-2 and TRBJ2-5; maybe TRBD2 (5 bases). Sequenced input: blood. This receptor was taken from a girl aged 2-10 years in good health. The CDR3 DNA sequence: TGTGCCAGCAGTACTGAGGCGGGAGAGACCCAGTACTTC. It specifies CASSTEAGETQYF.